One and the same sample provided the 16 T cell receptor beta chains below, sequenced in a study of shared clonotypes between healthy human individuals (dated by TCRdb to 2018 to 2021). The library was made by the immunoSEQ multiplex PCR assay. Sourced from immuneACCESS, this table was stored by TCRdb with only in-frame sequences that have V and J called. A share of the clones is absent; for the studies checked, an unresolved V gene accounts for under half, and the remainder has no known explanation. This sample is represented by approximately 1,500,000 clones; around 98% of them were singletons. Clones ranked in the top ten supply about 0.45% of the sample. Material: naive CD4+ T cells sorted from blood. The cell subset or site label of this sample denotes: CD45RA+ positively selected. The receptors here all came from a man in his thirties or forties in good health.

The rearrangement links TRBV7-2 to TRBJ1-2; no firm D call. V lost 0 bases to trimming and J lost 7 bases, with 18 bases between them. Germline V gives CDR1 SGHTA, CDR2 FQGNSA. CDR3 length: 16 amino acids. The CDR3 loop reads CASSLAPLLGRGGYTF. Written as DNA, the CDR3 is TGTGCCAGCAGCTTAGCGCCGTTACTAGGTAGAGGTGGCTACACCTTC.

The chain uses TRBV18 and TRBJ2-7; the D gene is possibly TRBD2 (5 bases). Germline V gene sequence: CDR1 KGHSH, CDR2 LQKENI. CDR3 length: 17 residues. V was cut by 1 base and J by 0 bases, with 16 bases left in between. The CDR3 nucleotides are TGTGCCAGCTCACCACTGCCCCTTAGCGTCAGCTCCTACGAGCAGTACTTC. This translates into CASSPLPLSVSSYEQYF.

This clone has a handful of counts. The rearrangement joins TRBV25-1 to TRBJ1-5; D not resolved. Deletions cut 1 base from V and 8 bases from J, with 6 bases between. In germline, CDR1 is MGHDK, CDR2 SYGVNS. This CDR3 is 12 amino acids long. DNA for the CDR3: TGTGCCAGCAGTGAATTCGGGGAGCCCCAGCATTTT. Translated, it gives CASSEFGEPQHF.

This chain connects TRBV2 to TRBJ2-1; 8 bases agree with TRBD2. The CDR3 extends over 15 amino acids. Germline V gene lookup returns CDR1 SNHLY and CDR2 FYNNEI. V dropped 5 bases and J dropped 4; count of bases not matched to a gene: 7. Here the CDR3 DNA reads TGTGCCAGCAGTATTGAAGCGGGAGAGTACAATGAGCAGTTCTTC. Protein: CASSIEAGEYNEQFF.

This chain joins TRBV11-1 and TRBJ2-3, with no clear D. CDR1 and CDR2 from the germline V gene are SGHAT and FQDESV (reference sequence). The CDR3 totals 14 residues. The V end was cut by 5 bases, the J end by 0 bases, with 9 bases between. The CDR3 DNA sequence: TGTGCCAGCAGCGTACAGTCTAGCACAGATACGCAGTATTTT. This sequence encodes CASSVQSSTDTQYF.

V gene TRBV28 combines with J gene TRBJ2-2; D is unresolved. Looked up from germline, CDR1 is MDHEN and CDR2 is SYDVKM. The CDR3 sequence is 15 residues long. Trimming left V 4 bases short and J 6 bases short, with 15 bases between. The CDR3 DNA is TGTGCCAGCAGTTCGTCTGGGCAGTCCTCCGGGGAGCTGTTTTTT. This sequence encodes CASSSSGQSSGELFF.

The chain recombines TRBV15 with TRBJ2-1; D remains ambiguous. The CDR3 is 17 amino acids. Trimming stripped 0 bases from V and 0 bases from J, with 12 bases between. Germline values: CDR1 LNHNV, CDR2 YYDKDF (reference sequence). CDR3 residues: CATSRDLPRVSYNEQFF. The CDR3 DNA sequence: TGTGCCACCAGCAGAGATCTACCCCGGGTCTCCTACAATGAGCAGTTCTTC.

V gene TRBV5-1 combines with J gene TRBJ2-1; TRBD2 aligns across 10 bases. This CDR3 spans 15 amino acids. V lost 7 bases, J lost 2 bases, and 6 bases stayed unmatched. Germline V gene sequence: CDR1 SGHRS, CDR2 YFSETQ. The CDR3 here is CASATSGTTYNEQFF. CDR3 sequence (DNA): TGCGCCAGCGCCACTAGCGGGACCACCTACAATGAGCAGTTCTTC.

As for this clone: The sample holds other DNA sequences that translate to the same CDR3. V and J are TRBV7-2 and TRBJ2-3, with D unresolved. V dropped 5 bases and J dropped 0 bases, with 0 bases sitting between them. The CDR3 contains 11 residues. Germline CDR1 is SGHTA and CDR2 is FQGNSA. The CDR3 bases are TGTGCCAGCAGCAGCACAGATACGCAGTATTTT. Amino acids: CASSSTDTQYF.

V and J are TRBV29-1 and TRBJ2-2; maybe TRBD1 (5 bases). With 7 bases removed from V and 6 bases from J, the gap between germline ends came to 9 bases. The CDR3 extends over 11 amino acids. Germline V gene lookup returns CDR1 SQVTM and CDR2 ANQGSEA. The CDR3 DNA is TGCAGCGCCAGGGTTCCCGGGGAGCTGTTTTTT. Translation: CSARVPGELFF.

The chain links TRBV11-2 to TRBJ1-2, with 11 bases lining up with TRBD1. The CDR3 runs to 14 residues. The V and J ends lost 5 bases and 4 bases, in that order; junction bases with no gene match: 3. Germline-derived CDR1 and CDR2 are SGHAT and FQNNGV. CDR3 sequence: CASSPGTGGYGYTF. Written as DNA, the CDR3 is TGTGCCAGCAGCCCCGGGACAGGGGGCTATGGCTACACCTTC.

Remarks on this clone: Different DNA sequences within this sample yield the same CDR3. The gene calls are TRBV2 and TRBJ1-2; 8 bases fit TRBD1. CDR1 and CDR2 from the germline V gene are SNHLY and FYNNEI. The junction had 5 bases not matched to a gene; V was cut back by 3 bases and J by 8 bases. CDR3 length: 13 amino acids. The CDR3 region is CASSDRGRLGYTF. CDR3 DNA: TGTGCCAGCAGTGACAGGGGGCGATTGGGCTACACCTTC.

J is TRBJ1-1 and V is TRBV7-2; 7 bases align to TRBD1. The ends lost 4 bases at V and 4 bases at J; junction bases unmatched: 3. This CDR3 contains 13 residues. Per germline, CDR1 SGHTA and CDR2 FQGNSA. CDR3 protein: CASSYRQGTEAFF. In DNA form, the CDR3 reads TGTGCCAGCAGCTACCGACAGGGCACTGAAGCTTTCTTT.

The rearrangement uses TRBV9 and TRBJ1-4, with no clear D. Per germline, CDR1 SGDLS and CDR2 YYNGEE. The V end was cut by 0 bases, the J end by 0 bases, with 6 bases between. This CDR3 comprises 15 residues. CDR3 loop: CASSVGQPTNEKLFF. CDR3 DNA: TGTGCCAGCAGCGTAGGCCAGCCAACTAATGAAAAACTGTTTTTT.

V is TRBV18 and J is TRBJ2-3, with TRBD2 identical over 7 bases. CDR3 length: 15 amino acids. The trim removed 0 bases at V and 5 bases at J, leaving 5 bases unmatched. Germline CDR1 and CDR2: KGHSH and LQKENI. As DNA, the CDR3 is TGTGCCAGCTCACCACCGGGAGGGAGTAAAGATACGCAGTATTTT. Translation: CASSPPGGSKDTQYF.

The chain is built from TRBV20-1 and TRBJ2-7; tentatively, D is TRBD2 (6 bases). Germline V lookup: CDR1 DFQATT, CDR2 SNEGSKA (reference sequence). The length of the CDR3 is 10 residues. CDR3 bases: TGCAGGGCGCCGGGGGACGAGCAGTACTTC. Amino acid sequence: CRAPGDEQYF.